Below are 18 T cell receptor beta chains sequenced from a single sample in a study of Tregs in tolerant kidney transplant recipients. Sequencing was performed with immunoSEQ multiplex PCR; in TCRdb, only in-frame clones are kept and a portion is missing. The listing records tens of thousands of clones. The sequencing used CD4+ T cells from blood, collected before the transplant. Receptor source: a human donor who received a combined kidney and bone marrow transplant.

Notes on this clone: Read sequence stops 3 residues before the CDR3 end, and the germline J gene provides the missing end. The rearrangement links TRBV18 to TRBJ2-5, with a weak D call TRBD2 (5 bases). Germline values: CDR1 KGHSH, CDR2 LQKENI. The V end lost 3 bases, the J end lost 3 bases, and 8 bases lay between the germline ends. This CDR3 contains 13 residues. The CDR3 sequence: CASSPSAEETQYF. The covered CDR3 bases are TGTGCCAGCTCACCTTCAGCGGAAGAGACC. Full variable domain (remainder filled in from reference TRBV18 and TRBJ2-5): NAGVMQNPRHLVRRRGQEARLRCSPMKGHSHVYWYRQLPEEGLKFMVYLQKENIIDESGMPKERFSAEFPKEGPSILRIQQVVRGDSAAYFCASSPSAEETQYFGPGTRLLVL.

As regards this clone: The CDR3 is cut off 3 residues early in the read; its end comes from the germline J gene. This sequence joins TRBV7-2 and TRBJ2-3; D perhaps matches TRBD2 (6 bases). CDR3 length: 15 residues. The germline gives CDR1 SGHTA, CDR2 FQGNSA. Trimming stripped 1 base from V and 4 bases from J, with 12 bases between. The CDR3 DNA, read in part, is TGTGCCAGCAGCTTAGGTACGGGGGACGCAGATACG. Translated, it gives CASSLGTGDADT. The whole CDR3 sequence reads CASSLGTGDADTQYF.

CDR3: CASSTGTSGDTQYF. CDR3 DNA, as far as it was read: TGTGCCAGCAGCACCGGGACTAGCGGGGATACG. The chain joins TRBV11-2 to TRBJ2-3; TRBD2 agrees at 12 bases. Read sequence stops 3 residues before the CDR3 end, and the germline J gene provides the missing end. The CDR3 loop spans 14 amino acids. V shed 5 bases and J 6 bases; nucleotides not matched to a gene: 3. Germline V gives CDR1 SGHAT, CDR2 FQNNGV.

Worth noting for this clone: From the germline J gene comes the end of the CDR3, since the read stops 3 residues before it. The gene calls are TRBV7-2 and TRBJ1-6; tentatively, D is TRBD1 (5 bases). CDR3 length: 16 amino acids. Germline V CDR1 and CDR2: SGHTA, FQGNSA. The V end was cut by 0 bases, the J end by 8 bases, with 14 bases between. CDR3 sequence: CASSLALGAVYSPLHF. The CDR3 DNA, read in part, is TGTGCCAGCAGCTTAGCCCTTGGGGCAGTCTATTCACCC.

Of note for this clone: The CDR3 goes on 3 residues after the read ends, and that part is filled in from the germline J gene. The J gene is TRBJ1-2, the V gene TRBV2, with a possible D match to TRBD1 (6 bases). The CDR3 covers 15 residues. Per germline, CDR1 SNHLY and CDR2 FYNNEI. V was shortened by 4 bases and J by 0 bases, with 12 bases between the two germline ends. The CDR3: CASSVGAFSNYGYTF. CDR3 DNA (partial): TGTGCCAGCAGTGTGGGGGCGTTCTCTAACTATGGC.

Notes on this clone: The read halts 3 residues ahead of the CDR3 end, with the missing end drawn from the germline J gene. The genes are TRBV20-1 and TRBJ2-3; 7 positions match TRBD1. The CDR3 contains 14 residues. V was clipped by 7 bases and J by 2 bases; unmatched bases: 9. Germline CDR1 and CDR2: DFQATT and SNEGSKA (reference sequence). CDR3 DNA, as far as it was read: TGCAGTGTTAGGCCGGACAGGTCCACAGATACG. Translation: CSVRPDRSTDT. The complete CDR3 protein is CSVRPDRSTDTQYF.

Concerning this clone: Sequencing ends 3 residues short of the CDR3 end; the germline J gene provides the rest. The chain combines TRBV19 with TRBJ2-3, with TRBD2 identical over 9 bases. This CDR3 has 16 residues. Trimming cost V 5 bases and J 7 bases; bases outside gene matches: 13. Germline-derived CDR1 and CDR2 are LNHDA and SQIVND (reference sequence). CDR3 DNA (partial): TGTGCCAGTAGTCTAAGGGGACTAGCAGAAACTAATACG. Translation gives CASSLRGLAETNT. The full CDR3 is CASSLRGLAETNTQYF.

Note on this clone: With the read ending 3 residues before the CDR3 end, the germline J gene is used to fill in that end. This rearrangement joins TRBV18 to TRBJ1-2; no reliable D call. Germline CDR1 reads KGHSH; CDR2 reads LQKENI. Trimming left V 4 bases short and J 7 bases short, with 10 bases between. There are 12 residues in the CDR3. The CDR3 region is CASSQNWAGYTF. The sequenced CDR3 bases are TGTGCCAGCTCACAGAACTGGGCTGGC.

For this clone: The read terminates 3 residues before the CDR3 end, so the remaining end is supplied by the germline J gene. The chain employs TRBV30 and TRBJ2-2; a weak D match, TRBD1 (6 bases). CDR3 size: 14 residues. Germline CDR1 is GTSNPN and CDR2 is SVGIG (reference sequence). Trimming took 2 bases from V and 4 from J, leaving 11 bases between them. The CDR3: CAWSTMDSTGELFF. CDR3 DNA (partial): TGTGCCTGGAGTACCATGGACAGCACCGGGGAG.

The covered CDR3 bases are TGTGCCAGCAGCTTTTTCGGGGGAGCGGATCAGCCC. Its translation: CASSFFGGADQP. The full CDR3 protein is CASSFFGGADQPQHF. V gene TRBV7-9 combines with J gene TRBJ1-5, with TRBD1 as a possible D gene (5 bases). The read is 3 residues too short to cover the CDR3 end, so that end is filled in from the germline J gene. The CDR3 has 15 amino acids. The germline gives CDR1 SEHNR, CDR2 FQNEAQ (reference sequence). Trimming pared 3 bases from V and 5 bases from J, leaving 14 bases between.

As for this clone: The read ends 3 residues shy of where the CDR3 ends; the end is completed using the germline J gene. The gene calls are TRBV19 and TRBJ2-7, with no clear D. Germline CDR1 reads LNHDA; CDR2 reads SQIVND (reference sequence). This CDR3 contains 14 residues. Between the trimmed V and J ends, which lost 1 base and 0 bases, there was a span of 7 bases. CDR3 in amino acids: CASSIGGVSYEQYF. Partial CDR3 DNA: TGTGCCAGTAGTATAGGCGGCGTCTCCTACGAG.

The sequenced part of the CDR3 DNA is TGTGCCATCAGTGAAAGAGGGACAAATGAAAAA. Amino acids: CAISERGTNEK. The CDR3 as a whole reads CAISERGTNEKLFF. The genes are TRBV10-3 and TRBJ1-4; D is perhaps TRBD1 (6 bases). From the germline J gene comes the end of the CDR3, since the read stops 3 residues before it. CDR1 ENHRY and CDR2 SYGVKD come from the germline V gene. Trimming took 3 bases from V and 5 from J, leaving 10 bases between them. The length of the CDR3 is 14 residues.

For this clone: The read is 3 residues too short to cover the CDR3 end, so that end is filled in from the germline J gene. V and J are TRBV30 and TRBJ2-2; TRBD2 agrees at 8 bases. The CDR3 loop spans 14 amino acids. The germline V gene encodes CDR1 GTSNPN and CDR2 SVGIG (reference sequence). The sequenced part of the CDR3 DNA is TGTGCGTTGATGGGGACTAGTCAAGCCGGGGAG. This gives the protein CALMGTSQAGE. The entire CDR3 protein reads CALMGTSQAGELFF.

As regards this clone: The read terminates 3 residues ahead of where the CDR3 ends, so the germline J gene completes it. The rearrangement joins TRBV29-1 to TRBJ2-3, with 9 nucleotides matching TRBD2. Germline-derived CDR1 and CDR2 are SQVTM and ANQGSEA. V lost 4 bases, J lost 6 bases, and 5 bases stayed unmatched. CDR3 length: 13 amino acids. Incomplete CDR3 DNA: TGCAGCGTTGGGTCTAGCGGGGAGGATACG. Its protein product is CSVGSSGEDT. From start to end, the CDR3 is CSVGSSGEDTQYF.

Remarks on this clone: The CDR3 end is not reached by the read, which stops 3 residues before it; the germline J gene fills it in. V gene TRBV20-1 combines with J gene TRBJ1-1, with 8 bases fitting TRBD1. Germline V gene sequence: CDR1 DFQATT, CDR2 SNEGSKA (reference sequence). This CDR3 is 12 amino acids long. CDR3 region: CSAEGTGQWAFF. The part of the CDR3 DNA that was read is TGCAGTGCGGAGGGGACAGGACAGTGG.

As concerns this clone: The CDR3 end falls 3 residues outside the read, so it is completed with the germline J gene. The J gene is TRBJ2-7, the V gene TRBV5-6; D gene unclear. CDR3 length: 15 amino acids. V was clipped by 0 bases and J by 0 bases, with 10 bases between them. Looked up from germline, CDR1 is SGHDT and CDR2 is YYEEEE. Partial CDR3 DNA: TGTGCCAGCAGCTTGGTCGGTCCAATCTCCTACGAG. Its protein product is CASSLVGPISYE. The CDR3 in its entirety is CASSLVGPISYEQYF.

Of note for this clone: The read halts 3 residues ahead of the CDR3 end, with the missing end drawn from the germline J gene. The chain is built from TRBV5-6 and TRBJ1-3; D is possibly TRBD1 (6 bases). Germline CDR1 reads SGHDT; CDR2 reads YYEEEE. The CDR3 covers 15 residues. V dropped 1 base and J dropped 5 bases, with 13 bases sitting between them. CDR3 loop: CASSLPRGNRNTIYF. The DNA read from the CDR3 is TGTGCCAGCAGCTTGCCCAGGGGCAATAGAAACACC.

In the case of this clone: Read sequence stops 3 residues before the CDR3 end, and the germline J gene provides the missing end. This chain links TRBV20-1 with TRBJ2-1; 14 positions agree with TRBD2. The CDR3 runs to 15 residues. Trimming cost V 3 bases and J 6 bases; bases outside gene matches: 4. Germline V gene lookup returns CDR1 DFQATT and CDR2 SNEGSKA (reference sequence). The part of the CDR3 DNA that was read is TGCAGTGCTAGGGGGGGACTAGCGGGAGCCAATGAG. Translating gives CSARGGLAGANE. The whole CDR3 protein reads CSARGGLAGANEQFF.